This T cell receptor beta chain was obtained from a study of blood T cell repertoires in COVID-19. Study-level background: Researchers got acute and convalescent COVID-19 samples from the United States, Italy and Spain. The analysed material was cDNA or gDNA that came from T cells, B-cell-depleted T cells, or PBMCs.

This clone was counted only a few times. Assay used: immunoSEQ multiplex PCR; TCRdb lists only in-frame clones, some missing. The sample lists 180,000 or so clones, around 85% occurring once. The germline V gene encodes CDR1 SNHLY and CDR2 FYNNEI. The CDR3 totals 12 residues. V was shortened by 7 bases and J by 8 bases, with 11 bases between the two germline ends. The sequence derives from a man aged 55-75 years with acute or convalescent COVID-19. Sequenced input: peripheral blood. V and J are TRBV2 and TRBJ1-4; D not resolved. The CDR3, as DNA: TGTGCCAGCAACCCAGGAGGGGAAAAACTGTTTTTT. It yields the protein CASNPGGEKLFF.